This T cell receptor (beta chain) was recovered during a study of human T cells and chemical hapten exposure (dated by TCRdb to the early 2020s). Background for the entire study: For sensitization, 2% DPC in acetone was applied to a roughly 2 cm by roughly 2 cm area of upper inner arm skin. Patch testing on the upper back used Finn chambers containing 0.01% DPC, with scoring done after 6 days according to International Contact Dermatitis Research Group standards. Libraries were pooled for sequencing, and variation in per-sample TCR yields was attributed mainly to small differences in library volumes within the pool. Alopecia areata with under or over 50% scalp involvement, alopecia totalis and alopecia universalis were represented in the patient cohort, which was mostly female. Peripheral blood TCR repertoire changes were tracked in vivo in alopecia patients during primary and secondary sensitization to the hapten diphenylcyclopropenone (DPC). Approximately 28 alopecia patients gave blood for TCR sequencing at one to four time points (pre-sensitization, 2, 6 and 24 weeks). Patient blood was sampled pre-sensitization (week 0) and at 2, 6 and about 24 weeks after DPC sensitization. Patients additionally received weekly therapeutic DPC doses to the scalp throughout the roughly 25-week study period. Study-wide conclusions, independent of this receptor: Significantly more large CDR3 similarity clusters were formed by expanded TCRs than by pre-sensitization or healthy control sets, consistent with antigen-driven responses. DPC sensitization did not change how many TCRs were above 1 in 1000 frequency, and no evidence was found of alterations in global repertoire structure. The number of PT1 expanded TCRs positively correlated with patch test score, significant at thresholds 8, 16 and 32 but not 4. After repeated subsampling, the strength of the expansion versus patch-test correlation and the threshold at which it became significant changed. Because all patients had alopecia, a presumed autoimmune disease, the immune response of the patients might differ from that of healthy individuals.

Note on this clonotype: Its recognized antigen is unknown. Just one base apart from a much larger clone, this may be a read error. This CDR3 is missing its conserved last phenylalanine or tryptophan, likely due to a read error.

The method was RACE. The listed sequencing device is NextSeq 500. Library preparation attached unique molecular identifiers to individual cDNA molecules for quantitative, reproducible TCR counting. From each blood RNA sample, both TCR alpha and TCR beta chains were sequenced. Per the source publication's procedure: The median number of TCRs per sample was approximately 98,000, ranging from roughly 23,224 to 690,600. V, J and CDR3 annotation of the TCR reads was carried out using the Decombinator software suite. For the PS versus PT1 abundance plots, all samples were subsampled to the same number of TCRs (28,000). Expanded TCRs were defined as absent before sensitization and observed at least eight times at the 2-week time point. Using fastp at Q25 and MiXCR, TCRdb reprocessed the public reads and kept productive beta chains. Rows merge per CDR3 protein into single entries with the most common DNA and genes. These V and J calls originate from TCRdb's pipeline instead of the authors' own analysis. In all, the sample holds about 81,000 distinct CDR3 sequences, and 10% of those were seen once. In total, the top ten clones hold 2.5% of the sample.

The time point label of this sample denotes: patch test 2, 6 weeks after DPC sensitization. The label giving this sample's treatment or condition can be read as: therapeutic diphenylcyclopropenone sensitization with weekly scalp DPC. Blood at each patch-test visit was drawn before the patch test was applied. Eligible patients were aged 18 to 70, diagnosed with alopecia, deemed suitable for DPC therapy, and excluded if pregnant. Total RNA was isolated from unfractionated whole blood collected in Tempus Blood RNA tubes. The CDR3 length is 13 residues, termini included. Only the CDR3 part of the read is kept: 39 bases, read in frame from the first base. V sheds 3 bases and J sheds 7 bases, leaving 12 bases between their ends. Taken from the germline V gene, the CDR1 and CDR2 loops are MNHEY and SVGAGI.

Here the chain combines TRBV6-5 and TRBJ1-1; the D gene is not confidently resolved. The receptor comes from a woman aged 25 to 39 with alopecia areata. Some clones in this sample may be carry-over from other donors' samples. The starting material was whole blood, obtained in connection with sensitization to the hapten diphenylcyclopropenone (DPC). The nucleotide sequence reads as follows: TGTGCCAGCAGTTATGGTGAGGAGTTTGAAGCTTTCTCT. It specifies CASSYGEEFEAFS.